The 22 T cell receptor beta chains presented below share a single source sample, sequenced in a study of CD8+ T cells in alopecia areata. RNA, once extracted, was reverse transcribed into cDNA for use as the sequencing template. Produced via immunoSEQ multiplex PCR; TCRdb's table is partial and in-frame only. The table lists about 120,000 clones, around two fifths of them singletons. The sequenced material came from CD4+ T cells sorted from blood. These receptors all come from a human donor with alopecia areata.

DNA of the CDR3: TGTGCCAGCAGCTTATCAGGGGGAGAACAGGGAAAACTGTTTTTT. It yields the protein CASSLSGGEQGKLFF. This sequence joins TRBV7-8 and TRBJ1-4; 7 bases line up with TRBD1. The CDR3 is 15 residues long. The V and J ends lost 2 bases and 10 bases, in that order; junction bases with no gene match: 10. Germline-derived CDR1 and CDR2 are SGHVS and FQNEAQ.

The chain has TRBV29-1 and TRBJ2-7, with D possibly called TRBD1 or TRBD2 (5 bases each). CDR3 length: 11 amino acids. V lost 7 bases and J lost 6, with 13 bases in between. CDR1 SQVTM and CDR2 ANQGSEA come from the germline V gene. DNA for the CDR3: TGCAGCGGGGGAGACACAGGCGAGCAGTACTTC. Its translation: CSGGDTGEQYF.

The chain joins TRBV25-1 to TRBJ1-5; TRBD1 matches at 8 bases. Germline CDR1 reads MGHDK; CDR2 reads SYGVNS. There are 13 residues in the CDR3. After removal of 10 bases from V and 6 bases from J, the junction contained 8 bases not matched to a gene. This chain's CDR3 is CATADRESQPQHF. In DNA, the CDR3 is TGTGCCACCGCGGACAGGGAGAGTCAGCCCCAGCATTTT.

This rearrangement joins TRBV5-1 to TRBJ2-3; 8 bases align to TRBD2. Unmatched junction bases numbered 3, after V lost 2 bases and J lost 1 base. The CDR3 is 15 amino acids. The germline V gene encodes CDR1 SGHRS and CDR2 YFSETQ. In DNA form, the CDR3 reads TGCGCCAGCAGCTTTAGCGGGGACCGCACAGATACGCAGTATTTT. Its protein is CASSFSGDRTDTQYF.

The chain joins TRBV5-1 to TRBJ2-4; unclear D gene. The V end lost 5 bases, the J end lost 2 bases, and 17 bases lay between the germline ends. From germline, CDR1 is SGHRS and CDR2 YFSETQ. The CDR3 covers 16 residues. CDR3 DNA sequence: TGCGCCAGCAGTCAGCGCTCCAGAGATTCCAAAAACATTCAGTACTTC. It codes for CASSQRSRDSKNIQYF.

The gene calls are TRBV29-1 and TRBJ1-2; D is undetermined. Trimming stripped 7 bases from V and 4 bases from J, with 16 bases between. Germline V CDR1 and CDR2: SQVTM, ANQGSEA. The CDR3 extends over 13 amino acids. CDR3 sequence reads: CSAEGLPTYGYTF. Written as DNA, the CDR3 is TGCAGCGCCGAGGGATTACCTACCTATGGCTACACCTTC.

This clone was counted a few times. The chain uses TRBV29-1 and TRBJ2-7; possibly TRBD1 for D (5 bases). CDR1 and CDR2 from the germline V gene are SQVTM and ANQGSEA. Trimming took off 4 bases at V and 4 bases at J, with 11 bases between the two ends. The CDR3 spans 12 residues. The CDR3 DNA sequence: TGCAGCGTTGGGGCAGGGAAGTACGAGCAGTACTTC. Translation: CSVGAGKYEQYF.

The CDR3 sequence is CSVESGGALDGYTF. The CDR3 DNA sequence: TGCAGCGTTGAAAGTGGGGGGGCGTTAGACGGCTACACCTTC. The chain links TRBV29-1 to TRBJ1-2; D is perhaps TRBD1 (6 bases). The length of the CDR3 is 14 residues. V lost 2 bases to trimming and J lost 8 bases, with 18 bases between them. Germline V gene data show CDR1 as SQVTM and CDR2 as ANQGSEA.

This clone was observed once. V usage is TRBV30 and J usage is TRBJ2-1; D might be TRBD2 (6 bases). The length of the CDR3 is 13 residues. In germline, CDR1 is GTSNPN, CDR2 SVGIG (reference sequence). Trimming cost V 3 bases and J 4 bases, with 10 bases left between them. DNA for the CDR3: TGTGCCTGGAGCTCGACTAGTTACAATGAGCAGTTCTTC. It translates to CAWSSTSYNEQFF.

This clone was found a few times. This chain joins TRBV29-1 and TRBJ2-5; 10 bases map to TRBD1. Trimming cost V 6 bases and J 5 bases; bases outside gene matches: 6. CDR1 SQVTM and CDR2 ANQGSEA come from the germline V gene. CDR3 size: 13 residues. CDR3 bases: TGCAGCGTCAAAGGACAGGGGGGTGAGACCCAGTACTTC. It translates to CSVKGQGGETQYF.

This clone was observed a handful of times. V usage is TRBV29-1 and J usage is TRBJ2-3, with TRBD1 identical over 9 bases. CDR1 is SQVTM and CDR2 is ANQGSEA in the germline V gene. The CDR3 is 15 residues long. V was clipped by 5 bases and J by 0 bases; unmatched bases: 6. The DNA of the CDR3 is TGCAGCGTTTCCACAGGGGGCTTCAGCACAGATACGCAGTATTTT. Translation gives CSVSTGGFSTDTQYF.

The chain joins TRBV7-2 to TRBJ1-2, with D possibly being TRBD1 (6 bases). CDR1 and CDR2 (germline): SGHTA, FQGNSA. This CDR3 comprises 13 residues. Trimming stripped 3 bases from V and 7 bases from J, with 12 bases between. DNA for the CDR3: TGTGCCAGCAGCTTTGTGGACAGATCTGGCTACACCTTC. It is translated as CASSFVDRSGYTF.

The genes are TRBV28 and TRBJ2-6; 7 bases are a match to TRBD1. The CDR3 consists of 18 residues. CDR1 and CDR2 (germline): MDHEN, SYDVKM. Trimming at V came to 4 bases and at J to 4 bases, leaving 13 bases not matched to a gene. CDR3 amino acids: CASSWTGQRSQGANVLTF. In nucleotides, the CDR3 is TGTGCCAGCAGTTGGACGGGACAGAGGTCGCAGGGGGCCAACGTCCTGACTTTC. The variable domain in full, completed from reference TRBV28 and TRBJ2-6, reads DVKVTQSSRYLVKRTGEKVFLECVQDMDHENMFWYRQDPGLGLRLIYFSYDVKMKEKGDIPEGYSVSREKKERFSLILESASTNQTSMYLCASSWTGQRSQGANVLTFGAGSRLTVL.

Notes on this clone: This sample also contains other DNA sequences that code for the same CDR3. V is TRBV29-1 and J is TRBJ2-1; no clear D. The V end lost 5 bases, the J end lost 1 base, and 0 bases lay between the germline ends. CDR1 is SQVTM and CDR2 is ANQGSEA in the germline V gene. The CDR3 consists of 10 residues. The CDR3 loop is CSVSYNEQFF. As DNA, the CDR3 is TGCAGCGTTTCCTACAATGAGCAGTTCTTC.

The J gene is TRBJ2-4, the V gene TRBV7-2, with D hard to call. This CDR3 region has 13 residues. The V gene lost 5 bases and the J gene lost 6 bases, with 11 bases spanning the gap. Per the germline V gene, CDR1 is SGHTA and CDR2 is FQGNSA. CDR3 nucleotide sequence: TGTGCCAGCAGCCTTGAAGGTGGAAACATTCAGTACTTC. Its protein product is CASSLEGGNIQYF.

This clone turned up a few times. The V and J genes are TRBV4-3 and TRBJ2-5, with TRBD1 as a possible D gene (6 bases). CDR3 length equals 17 residues. Per the germline V gene, CDR1 is LGHNA and CDR2 is YSLEER. Trimming removed 3 bases at V and 0 bases at J, with 17 bases between. CDR3 nucleotide sequence: TGCGCCAGCAGCCAGGGGGTCAGGGGCCATTACCAAGAGACCCAGTACTTC. Translation: CASSQGVRGHYQETQYF.

The V call is TRBV27, the J call TRBJ2-7, with 7 bases fitting TRBD2. Germline values: CDR1 MNHEY, CDR2 SMNVEV (reference sequence). V shed 4 bases and J 5 bases; nucleotides not matched to a gene: 11. This CDR3 comprises 15 residues. The CDR3 is CASSSPAGDRDEQYF. CDR3 nucleotide sequence: TGTGCCAGCAGTTCCCCCGCGGGGGATCGGGACGAGCAGTACTTC.

The V gene is TRBV5-1, the J gene TRBJ1-1; TRBD1 aligns across 8 bases. Germline V lookup: CDR1 SGHRS, CDR2 YFSETQ. Trimming took 4 bases from V and 2 from J; bases not matched to a gene: 4. CDR3 length equals 14 residues. The CDR3 nucleotides read TGCGCCAGCAGCCCCGGGACAGGTAACACTGAAGCTTTCTTT. Residues: CASSPGTGNTEAFF.

This rearrangement joins TRBV9 to TRBJ2-7; possible D gene TRBD2, 6 bases. The V and J ends lost 1 base and 2 bases respectively, with 13 bases between them. The CDR3 sequence is 15 residues long. Germline V lookup: CDR1 SGDLS, CDR2 YYNGEE. CDR3 DNA sequence: TGTGCCAGCAGCGTACGCGGCGGAGGGGCCTACGAGCAGTACTTC. Protein product: CASSVRGGGAYEQYF.

The sample holds a few counts of this clone. This chain links TRBV4-2 with TRBJ2-3; TRBD1 agrees at 8 bases. The CDR3 contains 16 residues. Losses at the gene ends were 0 bases for V and 2 bases for J; bases not matched to a gene: 4. Germline values: CDR1 LGHNA, CDR2 YNFKEQ. CDR3 in amino acids: CASSQDPDRVTDTQYF. In DNA, the CDR3 is TGTGCCAGCAGCCAAGATCCGGACAGGGTCACAGATACGCAGTATTTT.

The V and J genes are TRBV7-2 and TRBJ2-5, with D possibly matching TRBD2 (5 bases). The V and J ends lost 0 bases and 4 bases respectively, with 12 bases between them. CDR3 length: 15 residues. Germline V CDR1 and CDR2: SGHTA, FQGNSA. The CDR3 protein is CASSLAKARGETQYF. In nucleotides, the CDR3 is TGTGCCAGCAGCTTAGCGAAAGCACGGGGAGAGACCCAGTACTTC.

This clone turned up a few times. This chain joins TRBV29-1 and TRBJ2-3; 9 positions match TRBD1. CDR3 length: 14 amino acids. The trim removed 6 bases at V and 2 bases at J, leaving 6 bases unmatched. Germline V gene sequence: CDR1 SQVTM, CDR2 ANQGSEA. CDR3: CSVNRGHPTDTQYF. The DNA of the CDR3 is TGCAGCGTCAACAGGGGGCACCCCACAGATACGCAGTATTTT.